The rows below give T cell receptor beta chains drawn from one sample of a study of T cell repertoires in cytomegalovirus infection. MiXCR was run by TCRdb on the reads, yielding one entry per CDR3 protein. Seen here are hundreds of thousands of distinct CDR3 sequences, around a third observed once, and the top ten hold roughly an eighth. The antigens these receptors bind are not known. The sequencing here drew on cultured CD8+ T cells from PBMCs, taken from culture after CMV antigen stimulation. These receptors were obtained from a human donor in good health (CMV status not recorded). Some clones in this sample may be carry-over from other donors' samples. Both conserved end residues are part of each CDR3. The order of the fields is V gene, CDR3 protein.

TRBV23-1 | CASSQTLEHEQYF
TRBV10-3 | CAISESLAGTTDTQYF
TRBV9 | CASTNGASRTDTQYF
TRBV6-6 | CASSLPWAATQETQYF
TRBV6-8 | CASSNNYRIANDDYTF
TRBV19 | CASSKFAMGISASNQPQHF
TRBV7-2 | CASSYDRGPYNEQFF
TRBV6-2/TRBV6-3 | CASSYSITRRGLETQYF
TRBV28 | CASSFISGYHRRGELFF
TRBV6-2/TRBV6-3 | CATETGSIQETQYF
TRBV29-1 | CSVGPDREGGYTF
TRBV6-5 | CASSRGTDSNQPQHF
TRBV15 | CATSRGQGSHRIGYTF
TRBV7-3 | CASSPGGFYNEQFF
TRBV7-2 | CASSLVGQGVREPQHF
TRBV7-2 | CASSLDGPRGRFTDTQYF
TRBV12-3/TRBV12-4 | CASSLDDSNQPQHF
TRBV27 | CASSLYGEDTEAFF
TRBV5-1 | CASSPNQGTKEKLFF
TRBV7-2 | CASSPLAAYNEQFF
TRBV6-1 | CASRGANTEAFF
TRBV7-4 | CASSSPRGEAFF
TRBV14 | CASSQGQGGETQYF
TRBV7-9 | CASIEADYGYTF
TRBV3-1 | CASSPGGSGTQETQYF
TRBV10-3 | CAISDLGQGVSNSPLHF
TRBV4-1 | CASSQGLAGGPGWETQYF
TRBV27 | CASSLSFGENGAGELFF
TRBV15 | CATSSAGTSSYEQYF
TRBV6-1 | CASSSPDRAATNEKLFF